The T cell receptor (beta chain) described here comes from a study of Tregs in tolerant kidney transplant recipients. Note on this clone: Its antigen remains unidentified.

V was pared by 0 bases and J by 2 bases, with 8 bases between. In germline, CDR1 is LGHNA, CDR2 YNFKEQ. This CDR3 has 15 residues. Mixed chimerism was transient after nonmyeloablative marrow transplants from related graft donors. Measured with immunoSEQ multiplex PCR; TCRdb has only the in-frame clones, and not every one. The data contain 54,000 or so clones, about 90% of them singletons. Regarding the study as a whole: Antigen-driven expansion was suggested because donor-specific Tregs expanded more than all Tregs in tolerant patients.

The TCR sequence derives from a human patient who received a combined kidney and bone marrow transplant. Some T cells may be transferred from the graft donor. The sequenced sample was CD8+ T cells from blood (PBMCs), obtained 24 months after the transplant. The chain recombines TRBV4-2 with TRBJ1-3; D ambiguous. The CDR3 DNA reads as TGTGCCAGCAGCCAAGATTACGGGGCTGGAAACACCATATATTTT. Residues: CASSQDYGAGNTIYF.